This TCR beta chain was obtained from a study of T cell changes during pregnancy in multiple sclerosis. The germline gives CDR1 SGHVS, CDR2 FQNEAQ. Trimming took 5 bases from V and 8 from J; bases not matched to a gene: 6. The CDR3 has 14 amino acids. Assay: immunoSEQ multiplex PCR; the TCRdb copy retains only in-frame clones and omits some. The sample has about 85,000 clones, roughly nine tenths seen once. This receptor was taken from a female donor with multiple sclerosis, enrolled in a pregnancy study. The V call is TRBV7-8, the J call TRBJ1-6; TRBD1 matches at 7 bases. This material consisted of peripheral blood, taken in the first trimester of pregnancy. CDR3 DNA: TGTGCCAGCAGCCCACAAACAGGGGATTCACCCCTCCACTTT. Translated: CASSPQTGDSPLHF.